Listed here are 9 T cell receptor beta chains from one sample, sequenced in a study of CD8 T cells in ankylosing spondylitis. TCRdb re-derived calls from the 5' RACE reads in MiXCR, one entry per CDR3 protein. This table holds around 210,000 distinct CDR3 sequences, 8% to 9% found once. Sequenced sample: blood, either unsorted or a sorted T cell fraction (not recorded which). The receptors shown here come from a female donor with ankylosing spondylitis or in good health (not recorded which).

This clonotype was seen ten or more times. This chain joins TRBV6-5 and TRBJ2-2, with D perhaps TRBD2 (7 bases). Trimming removed 1 base from V and 7 bases from J, with 16 bases in between. In germline, CDR1 is MNHEY, CDR2 SVGAGI. This CDR3 comprises 16 residues. The CDR3 nucleotides are TGTGCCAGCAGTTACTTTCCGGGGGGCTCTAACGGGGAGCTGTTTTTT. The encoded protein is CASSYFPGGSNGELFF.

Ten or more counts support this clonotype. This chain connects TRBV20-1 to TRBJ1-1; D gene ambiguous. The CDR3 loop spans 13 amino acids. Trimming pared 6 bases from V and 4 bases from J, leaving 15 bases between. Germline V gene data show CDR1 as DFQATT and CDR2 as SNEGSKA (reference sequence). The CDR3 nucleotides read TGCAGTGCCCAGATCGCAGGCCCCACTGAAGCTTTCTTT. Its translation is CSAQIAGPTEAFF.

In this sample, this clonotype turned up once. It may be a read error: a sequence one base away is much more abundant. The V gene is TRBV27, the J gene TRBJ2-7; no definite D call. Germline CDR1 reads MNHEY; CDR2 reads SMNVEV (reference sequence). This CDR3 spans 14 amino acids. Here the CDR3 reads CVSSFENSLGEQYF. In DNA form, the CDR3 reads TGTGTCAGCAGTTTTGAGAACTCTCTGGGGGAGCAGTACTTC.

This clonotype occurred many times. The rearrangement links TRBV5-6 to TRBJ2-3; 8 bases fit TRBD2. The CDR3 contains 16 residues. Trimming at V came to 4 bases and at J to 0 bases, leaving 7 bases not matched to a gene. Germline V gene lookup returns CDR1 SGHDT and CDR2 YYEEEE. The CDR3 coding sequence is TGTGCCAGCAGCCGGGGGCAGCGGGAGAGCACAGATACGCAGTATTTT. Encoded protein: CASSRGQRESTDTQYF.

Only a few counts were recorded for this clonotype. The V and J genes are TRBV7-2 and TRBJ1-1, with TRBD1 matching 9 bases. Germline CDR1 SGHTA, CDR2 FQGNSA. CDR3 length: 13 amino acids. The V and J ends lost 1 base and 11 bases, in that order; junction bases with no gene match: 5. DNA for the CDR3: TGTGCCAGCAGCTTAGGGGGACAGGGTCGGGCTTTCTTT. Amino acid sequence: CASSLGGQGRAFF.

The genes are TRBV6-1 and TRBJ2-7, with D perhaps TRBD2 (5 bases). The CDR3 is 14 residues long. V was trimmed by 8 bases and J by 0 bases, leaving 14 bases between them. Germline CDR1 is MNHNS and CDR2 is SASEGT. This CDR3 is CASRHSGSSYEQYF. Here the CDR3 DNA reads TGTGCCAGCCGCCACAGTGGGAGCTCCTACGAGCAGTACTTC.

This clonotype was found many times. The chain uses TRBV20-1 and TRBJ2-5; possibly TRBD1 for D (5 bases). The germline V and J ends were trimmed by 6 bases and 7 bases, with 12 bases remaining between them. This CDR3 has 11 amino acids. Germline loops: CDR1 DFQATT, CDR2 SNEGSKA (reference sequence). The CDR3, as DNA: TGCAGTGCAGACAGAGGAGCGACCCAGTACTTC. Its protein is CSADRGATQYF.

This clonotype was seen repeatedly, ten times or more. The gene calls are TRBV6-5 and TRBJ2-1; TRBD2 matches at 14 bases. Germline V gene lookup returns CDR1 MNHEY and CDR2 SVGAGI. CDR3 size: 18 residues. V was pared by 0 bases and J by 10 bases, with 11 bases of the junction left unmatched. The CDR3 sequence is CASSYSGAGTSGSSEQFF. Here the CDR3 DNA reads TGTGCCAGCAGTTACTCGGGCGCAGGGACTAGCGGGAGTTCGGAGCAGTTCTTC.

This clonotype was observed at least ten times. CDR3 loop: CASSLIAGGGNEQFF. CDR3 coding DNA: TGCGCCAGCAGCTTAATAGCGGGAGGGGGGAATGAGCAGTTCTTC. V and J are TRBV5-1 and TRBJ2-1, with 11 bases aligning to TRBD2. Germline V gives CDR1 SGHRS, CDR2 YFSETQ. Losses at the gene ends were 2 bases for V and 7 bases for J; bases not matched to a gene: 5. This CDR3 is built from 15 residues.